The entry that follows covers one T cell receptor beta chain sequence. The CDR3 is 17 residues long. Germline V gives CDR1 SGHTA, CDR2 FQGTGA. With 4 bases clipped from V and 5 bases from J, the junction kept 11 bases outside the gene matches. This record comes from a study of blood T cell repertoires in COVID-19. Sequencing used immunoSEQ multiplex PCR; TCRdb keeps in-frame clones, though not all of them. The sample carries approximately 47,000 clones, 85% to 90% recorded once. This sequence was found in a woman in her sixties or seventies with acute or convalescent COVID-19. The gene calls are TRBV7-3 and TRBJ2-2, with 9 bases lining up with TRBD2. The sequencing input was peripheral blood. This CDR3 reads CASSSPAAGGQTGELFF. CDR3 nucleotide sequence: TGTGCCAGCAGCTCCCCAGCGGCGGGGGGGCAGACCGGGGAGCTGTTTTTT.